Reported below is one TCR beta chain. Its antigen is still unknown. The entry originates in a study of cytomegalovirus exposure and HLA in healthy donors. General observations from the study: According to a later analysis, most TCR beta chains associated with CMV appeared HLA-restricted.

The PCR made use of 60 Vbeta and 13 Jbeta primers. Profiling relied on immunoSEQ multiplex PCR, and the TCRdb table lists in-frame clones only, not all of them. The sample has about 130,000 clones, approximately 68% seen once. CDR1 is SGHTA and CDR2 is FQGNSA in the germline V gene. This CDR3 has 14 residues. Trimming shortened V by 0 bases and J by 2 bases, and 7 bases separated the two germline ends. The chain uses TRBV7-2 and TRBJ2-5; tentative D call: TRBD1 (5 bases). The source material was PBMCs. This receptor was taken from a man aged 30 to 39 in good health and CMV-seropositive. For the CDR3, the DNA is TGTGCCAGCAGCTTAGCGGGGCTTCAAGAGACCCAGTACTTC. Translation: CASSLAGLQETQYF. Full variable domain (remainder filled in from reference TRBV7-2 and TRBJ2-5): GAGVSQSPSNKVTEKGKDVELRCDPISGHTALYWYRQSLGQGLEFLIYFQGNSAPDKSGLPSDRFSAERTGGSVSTLTIQRTQQEDSAVYLCASSLAGLQETQYFGPGTRLLVL.